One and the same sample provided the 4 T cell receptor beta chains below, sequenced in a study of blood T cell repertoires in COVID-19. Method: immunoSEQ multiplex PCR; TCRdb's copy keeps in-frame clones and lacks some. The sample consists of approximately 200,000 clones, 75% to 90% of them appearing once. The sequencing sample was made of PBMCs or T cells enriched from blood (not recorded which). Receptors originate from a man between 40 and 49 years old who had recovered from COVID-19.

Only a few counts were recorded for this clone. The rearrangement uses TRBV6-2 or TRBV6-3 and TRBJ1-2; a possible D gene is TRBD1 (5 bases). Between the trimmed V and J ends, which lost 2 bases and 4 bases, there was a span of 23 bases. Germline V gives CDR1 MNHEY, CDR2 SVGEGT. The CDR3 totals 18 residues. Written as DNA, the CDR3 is TGTGCCAGCAGTTACCCCCGACAGCGGGTTTTGGGGTCCTATGGCTACACCTTC. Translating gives CASSYPRQRVLGSYGYTF.

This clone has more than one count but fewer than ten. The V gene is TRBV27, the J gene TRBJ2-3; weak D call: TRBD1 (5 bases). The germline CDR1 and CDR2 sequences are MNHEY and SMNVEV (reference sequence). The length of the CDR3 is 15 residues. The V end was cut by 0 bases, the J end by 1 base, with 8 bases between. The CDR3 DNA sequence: TGTGCCAGCAGTTTATCGGTGGGGCGCACAGATACGCAGTATTTT. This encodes CASSLSVGRTDTQYF.

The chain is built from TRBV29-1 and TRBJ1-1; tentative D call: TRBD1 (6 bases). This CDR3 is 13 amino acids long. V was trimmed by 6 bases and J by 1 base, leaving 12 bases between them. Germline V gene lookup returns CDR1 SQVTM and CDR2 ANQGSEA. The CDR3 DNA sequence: TGCAGCGTGACAGGACGGCAGAACACTGAAGCTTTCTTT. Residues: CSVTGRQNTEAFF.

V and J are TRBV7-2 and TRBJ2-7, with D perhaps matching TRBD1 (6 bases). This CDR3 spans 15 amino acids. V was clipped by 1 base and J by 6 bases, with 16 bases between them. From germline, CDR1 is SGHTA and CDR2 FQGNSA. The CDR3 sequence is CASSLDRDVGSEQYF. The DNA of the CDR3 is TGTGCCAGCAGCTTAGACAGGGACGTTGGGAGCGAGCAGTACTTC.